This is a list of T cell receptor beta chains from one sample in a study of shared clonotypes between healthy human individuals. The assay was immunoSEQ multiplex PCR, and TCRdb's table has in-frame clones only and misses some. The table records approximately 1.4 million clones, 95% to 99% of them present only once. The sample comprised naive CD4+ T cells sorted from blood. These receptors all stem from a man aged 25 to 45 in good health. The CDR3 runs from the conserved cysteine through the conserved F or W. A D gene is named only where the DNA matches it firmly. A clone size is listed for some rows: how often the clone was seen (once, few, many), or a class if it is expanded.

clone size,D gene,J gene,V gene,CDR3 protein,CDR3 DNA
-,TRBD2,TRBJ2-2,TRBV2,CASSTSGSRYTGELFF,TGTGCCAGCAGTACTAGCGGGAGTCGGTACACCGGGGAGCTGTTTTTT
-,-,TRBJ2-1,TRBV7-2,CASSLVRGGGENEQFF,TGTGCCAGCAGCTTAGTGCGGGGAGGTGGAGAAAATGAGCAGTTCTTC
-,-,TRBJ2-3,TRBV12-2,CASGGAGVGRTSGRYPTDTQYF,TGTGCAAGTGGCGGGGCAGGGGTAGGCAGGACTAGCGGGAGGTATCCCACAGATACGCAGTATTTT
-,-,TRBJ2-7,TRBV7-9,CASSGWSLAYEQYF,TGTGCCAGCAGCGGCTGGTCCCTGGCCTACGAGCAGTACTTC
once,-,TRBJ2-3,TRBV5-6,CASSLGGLDTDTQYF,TGTGCCAGCAGCCTCGGGGGGCTTGACACAGATACGCAGTATTTT
once,-,TRBJ1-1,TRBV11-2,CASSLAGRGDTEAFF,TGTGCCAGCAGCTTAGCGGGGCGCGGAGACACTGAAGCTTTCTTT
-,-,TRBJ2-1,TRBV7-9,CASSFGPDNEQFF,TGTGCCAGCAGCTTCGGGCCCGACAATGAGCAGTTCTTC
once,-,TRBJ1-5,TRBV7-2,CASSLVGIGQPQHF,TGTGCCAGCAGCTTAGTGGGGATAGGACAGCCCCAGCATTTT
-,-,TRBJ1-1,TRBV5-1,CASSAGPRRGTEAFF,TGCGCCAGCAGCGCCGGACCCAGGAGAGGAACTGAAGCTTTCTTT
-,TRBD1,TRBJ2-7,TRBV28,CASTTDRAGSYEQYF,TGTGCCAGCACCACCGACAGGGCCGGGTCCTACGAGCAGTACTTC
-,-,TRBJ2-5,TRBV7-7,CASSQTRWETQYF,TGTGCCAGCAGCCAAACTAGGTGGGAGACCCAGTACTTC
-,TRBD1,TRBJ2-2,TRBV5-1,CASSPQPGGPTGELFF,TGCGCCAGCAGCCCCCAACCAGGGGGCCCTACCGGGGAGCTGTTTTTT
-,-,TRBJ1-1,TRBV6-5,CASSYWSGGATEAFF,TGTGCCAGCAGTTACTGGTCCGGGGGCGCGACTGAAGCTTTCTTT
-,TRBD1,TRBJ1-5,TRBV19,CASSMGAGTGNSQPQHF,TGTGCCAGTAGTATGGGGGCCGGGACAGGTAATTCCCAGCCCCAGCATTTT
once,-,TRBJ1-1,TRBV27,CASRSTGNTEAFF,TGTGCCAGCAGATCGACAGGGAACACTGAAGCTTTCTTT
-,TRBD2,TRBJ2-3,TRBV4-1,CASSLGLAGTDTQYF,TGCGCCAGCAGCCTTGGACTAGCGGGAACAGATACGCAGTATTTT
-,-,TRBJ1-1,TRBV6-5,CASSYQGLEDTEAFF,TGTGCCAGCAGTTACCAAGGTCTGGAGGACACTGAAGCTTTCTTT
-,-,TRBJ2-3,TRBV29-1,CSVVHFLGRQGNTDTQYF,TGCAGCGTTGTTCATTTCCTCGGGAGACAGGGTAACACAGATACGCAGTATTTT
once,-,TRBJ2-3,TRBV5-4,CASSSGTAYTQYF,TGTGCCAGCAGCTCCGGGACTGCTTATACGCAGTATTTT
-,-,TRBJ1-5,TRBV15,CATSIGSEPQHF,TGTGCCACCAGCATCGGTTCGGAGCCCCAGCATTTT
-,-,TRBJ2-2,TRBV9,CASSVLGPGELFF,TGTGCCAGCAGCGTACTAGGGCCCGGGGAGCTGTTTTTT
-,-,TRBJ2-7,TRBV5-6,CASSRGPDTIYEQYF,TGTGCCAGCAGCCGGGGGCCGGATACAATCTACGAGCAGTACTTC